There are a few counts of the clone carrying this T cell receptor beta chain. The data stem from a study of T cells in Graves' hyperthyroidism and ophthalmopathy. From RNA transcripts, TCR beta CDR3 regions were amplified. RT-PCR in the first round (using the HTBI primer set) targeted the TCR CDR3. TCRdb reanalysed the multiplex PCR reads using MiXCR and keeps one entry per CDR3 protein. Of about half a million distinct CDR3 sequences listed, 22% were seen once; the top ten hold around 50%. This CDR3 has 14 residues. The V end lost 1 base, the J end lost 4 bases, and 7 bases lay between the germline ends. The V gene's germline CDR1 is SGHTA and CDR2 FQGNSA. The authors obtained PBMCs from 10 ml of fresh peripheral blood.

Sequencing was carried out using blood. V and J are TRBV7-2 and TRBJ2-2; D gene unclear. This clonotype was obtained from a woman in her seventies with Graves' ophthalmopathy. The CDR3 DNA reads as TGTGCCAGCAGCTTAGATCCCGCCACCGGGGAGCTGTTTTTT. Residues: CASSLDPATGELFF. The whole variable domain, remainder taken from reference TRBV7-2 and TRBJ2-2, is GAGVSQSPSNKVTEKGKDVELRCDPISGHTALYWYRQSLGQGLEFLIYFQGNSAPDKSGLPSDRFSAERTGGSVSTLTIQRTQQEDSAVYLCASSLDPATGELFFGEGSRLTVL.